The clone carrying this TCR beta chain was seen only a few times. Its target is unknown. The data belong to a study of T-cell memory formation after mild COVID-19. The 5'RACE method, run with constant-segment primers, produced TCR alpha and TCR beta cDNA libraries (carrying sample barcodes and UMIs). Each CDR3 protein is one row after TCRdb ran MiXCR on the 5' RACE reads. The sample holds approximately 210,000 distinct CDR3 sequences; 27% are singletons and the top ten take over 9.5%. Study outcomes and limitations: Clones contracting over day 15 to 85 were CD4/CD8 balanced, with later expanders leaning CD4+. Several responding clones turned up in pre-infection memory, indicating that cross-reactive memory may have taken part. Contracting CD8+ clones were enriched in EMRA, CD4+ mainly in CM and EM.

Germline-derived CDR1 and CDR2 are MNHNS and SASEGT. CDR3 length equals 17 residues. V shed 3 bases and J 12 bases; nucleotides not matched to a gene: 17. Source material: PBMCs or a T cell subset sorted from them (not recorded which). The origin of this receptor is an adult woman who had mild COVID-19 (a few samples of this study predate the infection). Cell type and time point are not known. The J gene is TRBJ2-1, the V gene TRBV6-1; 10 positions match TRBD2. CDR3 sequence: CASSDSYSGGNDRAQFF. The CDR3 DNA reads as TGTGCCAGCAGTGATTCCTATAGCGGGGGGAACGACCGTGCGCAGTTCTTC.